This T cell receptor (beta chain) was identified in a study of PD-L1 blockade in urothelial cancer. Study-level background: In 2014 therapy began: atezolizumab 1,200 mg intravenously every 3 weeks. Across blood samples, T cells had a median count of around 140,000. Patients with male sex and bladder-origin urothelial cancer accounted for about 90% of the 29 enrolled. Findings and caveats of the study: For durable-benefit patients, tumor-associated blood clones expanded more at 3 weeks.

The CDR3 is 14 amino acids. Germline CDR1 ENHRY, CDR2 SYGVKD. With 10 bases clipped from V and 6 bases from J, the junction kept 12 bases outside the gene matches. Clones were read by immunoSEQ multiplex PCR, and TCRdb kept only the in-frame ones, dropping some. The table lists approximately 83,000 clones, roughly 85% of them singletons. Time point specified: peripheral blood 6 weeks after treatment start. On this clone itself: What it binds is not known.

This clonotype was obtained from a man between 65 and 85 years old with urothelial cancer. This specimen was PBMCs, taken around atezolizumab (anti-PD-L1) treatment. This chain uses TRBV10-3 with TRBJ1-2, with TRBD1 matching 9 bases. DNA of the CDR3: TGTGCCAGCGGGACAGGGTATGGGACTAATGGCTACACCTTC. Its protein is CASGTGYGTNGYTF.